The 25 T cell receptor beta chains in this list originate from one sample, sequenced in a study of T cell changes during pregnancy in multiple sclerosis. Here immunoSEQ multiplex PCR was the method, and the copy in TCRdb shows in-frame clones only, minus some. The sample includes some 35,000 clones, approximately 89% seen only once; the top ten take approximately 0.75%. The source was CD4+ T cells from peripheral blood mononuclear cells, collected after pregnancy. These receptors were collected from a female donor in good health, enrolled as a control in a pregnancy study.

This chain connects TRBV2 to TRBJ2-7, with D unclear. The CDR3 has 11 residues. Germline V lookup: CDR1 SNHLY, CDR2 FYNNEI. The V gene lost 1 base and the J gene lost 6 bases, with 4 bases spanning the gap. CDR3: CASSEGREQYF. CDR3 DNA sequence: TGTGCCAGCAGTGAAGGTCGCGAGCAGTACTTC.

CDR3 nucleotide sequence: TGTGCCAGCAGCTATCTACGGGGGGGCGAGGGAGATACGCAGTATTTT. It codes for CASSYLRGGEGDTQYF. This chain joins TRBV7-2 and TRBJ2-3; 8 bases map to TRBD2. Germline V gene data show CDR1 as SGHTA and CDR2 as FQGNSA. This CDR3 spans 16 amino acids. Trimming took 4 bases from V and 5 from J; bases not matched to a gene: 11.

The chain recombines TRBV30 with TRBJ2-7; 10 bases match TRBD1. J lost 6 bases, V lost 4 bases, and 6 bases had no gene match. The CDR3 has 13 amino acids. Germline assignment: CDR1 GTSNPN and CDR2 SVGIG (reference sequence). This CDR3 is CAWTLGQGVEQYF. The CDR3 DNA is TGTGCCTGGACCCTCGGACAGGGGGTCGAGCAGTACTTC.

V gene TRBV9 combines with J gene TRBJ1-3; no definite D call. V was cut by 4 bases and J by 4 bases, with 9 bases left in between. Germline loops: CDR1 SGDLS, CDR2 YYNGEE. The CDR3 is made up of 13 amino acids. In DNA form, the CDR3 reads TGTGCCAGCAGCCTACGTGAGGGAAACACCATATATTTT. Encoded protein: CASSLREGNTIYF.

The genes are TRBV7-3 and TRBJ2-2; TRBD1 is a possible D gene (5 bases). Trimming removed 2 bases from V and 0 bases from J, with 7 bases in between. This CDR3 has 15 residues. The germline CDR1 and CDR2 sequences are SGHTA and FQGTGA. The CDR3 loop is CASSLQGPNTGELFF. The DNA of the CDR3 is TGTGCCAGCAGCTTACAGGGCCCGAACACCGGGGAGCTGTTTTTT.

The chain recombines TRBV7-8 with TRBJ1-1, with a weak D call TRBD1 (6 bases). V lost 1 base and J lost 4, with 19 bases in between. This CDR3 is 17 amino acids long. CDR1 is SGHVS and CDR2 is FQNEAQ in the germline V gene. This CDR3 reads CASSLVSGRGGSTEAFF. The CDR3 coding sequence is TGTGCCAGCAGCTTAGTGAGCGGGAGGGGGGGTTCCACTGAAGCTTTCTTT.

The chain recombines TRBV5-1 with TRBJ2-3, with D possibly TRBD1 on 6 matching bases. Germline CDR1 reads SGHRS; CDR2 reads YFSETQ. V was shortened by 4 bases and J by 5 bases, with 14 bases between the two germline ends. This CDR3 region has 14 residues. The chain's CDR3 is CASSTKDSRDTQYF. The CDR3 DNA reads as TGCGCCAGCAGCACCAAGGACAGTCGAGATACGCAGTATTTT.

The chain couples TRBV6-1 to TRBJ2-1, with D possibly TRBD1 on 6 matching bases. Trimming removed 6 bases from V and 6 bases from J, with 15 bases in between. Germline-derived CDR1 and CDR2 are MNHNS and SASEGT. The CDR3 contains 14 residues. The CDR3 here is CASRGELGGNEQFF. In DNA form, the CDR3 reads TGTGCCAGCAGGGGGGAGCTAGGGGGCAATGAGCAGTTCTTC.

This chain uses TRBV28 with TRBJ1-1, with TRBD1 matching 7 bases. The CDR3 spans 14 residues. With V trimmed by 0 bases and J by 8 bases, 6 bases remained unmatched. Germline CDR1 reads MDHEN; CDR2 reads SYDVKM. The CDR3 protein is CASSLWARGTEAFF. The CDR3 DNA reads as TGTGCCAGCAGTTTATGGGCCAGGGGGACAGAAGCTTTCTTT. The full variable domain, its missing parts supplied by reference TRBV28 and TRBJ1-1, is DVKVTQSSRYLVKRTGEKVFLECVQDMDHENMFWYRQDPGLGLRLIYFSYDVKMKEKGDIPEGYSVSREKKERFSLILESASTNQTSMYLCASSLWARGTEAFFGQGTRLTVV.

The gene calls are TRBV9 and TRBJ2-7; TRBD1 aligns across 7 bases. Germline CDR1 reads SGDLS; CDR2 reads YYNGEE. The CDR3 runs 13 residues. V trimming: 7 bases; J trimming: 1 base; junction bases outside the gene matches: 5. The CDR3 reads CASGPTGSYEQYF. In nucleotides, the CDR3 is TGTGCCAGCGGTCCGACAGGGTCCTACGAGCAGTACTTC. The entire variable domain, with the rest obtained from reference TRBV9 and TRBJ2-7, is as follows: DSGVTQTPKHLITATGQRVTLRCSPRSGDLSVYWYQQSLDQGLQFLIQYYNGEERAKGNILERFSAQQFPDLHSELNLSSLELGDSALYFCASGPTGSYEQYFGPGTRLTVT.

The rearrangement joins TRBV15 to TRBJ1-6; 8 bases map to TRBD1. J was trimmed by 7 bases and V by 6 bases; bases with no gene match: 8. This CDR3 is built from 15 residues. Per the germline V gene, CDR1 is LNHNV and CDR2 is YYDKDF (reference sequence). CDR3 sequence reads: CATRSGGVGNSPLHF. The CDR3 nucleotides are TGTGCCACCAGGTCAGGGGGCGTAGGGAATTCACCCCTCCACTTT.

The V call is TRBV6-1, the J call TRBJ2-2; D ambiguous. CDR3 length equals 14 residues. Deletions cut 9 bases from V and 2 bases from J, with 13 bases between. Germline CDR1 is MNHNS and CDR2 is SASEGT. CDR3 in DNA: TGTGCCAGTACCTGGGCAGGCAACACCGGGGAGCTGTTTTTT. Translated, it gives CASTWAGNTGELFF.

The chain carries TRBV7-7 and TRBJ1-1; maybe TRBD1 (6 bases). This CDR3 comprises 13 residues. V lost 6 bases, J lost 4 bases, and 12 bases lay in between. Germline V lookup: CDR1 SSHAT, CDR2 FNYEAQ (reference sequence). DNA for the CDR3: TGTGCCAGCAGTTACAGGGTGGGCACTGAAGCTTTCTTT. It specifies CASSYRVGTEAFF.

The chain employs TRBV10-3 and TRBJ2-2, with TRBD2 as a possible D gene (5 bases). The CDR3 runs 17 residues. V lost 2 bases and J lost 1, with 14 bases in between. Germline V gene data show CDR1 as ENHRY and CDR2 as SYGVKD. CDR3 in amino acids: CAISEIGVLRNTGELFF. The CDR3 nucleotides are TGTGCCATCAGTGAGATCGGGGTTTTGCGGAACACCGGGGAGCTGTTTTTT.

The CDR3 nucleotides read TGTGCCAGCTCACCCACTCACAGGGCAACTAATGAAAAACTGTTTTTT. Its translation is CASSPTHRATNEKLFF. The V gene is TRBV18, the J gene TRBJ1-4, with a tentative D call TRBD1 (6 bases). The germline CDR1 and CDR2 sequences are KGHSH and LQKENI. The length of the CDR3 is 16 residues. Deletions cut 3 bases from V and 0 bases from J, with 11 bases between. Full variable domain (remainder filled in from reference TRBV18 and TRBJ1-4): NAGVMQNPRHLVRRRGQEARLRCSPMKGHSHVYWYRQLPEEGLKFMVYLQKENIIDESGMPKERFSAEFPKEGPSILRIQQVVRGDSAAYFCASSPTHRATNEKLFFGSGTQLSVL.

The V and J genes are TRBV11-3 and TRBJ2-2; D might be TRBD2 (5 bases). CDR3 size: 14 residues. V lost 1 base and J lost 6, with 9 bases in between. The germline gives CDR1 SGHNT, CDR2 YENEEA. The chain's CDR3 is CASSLVSGSGELFF. CDR3 DNA sequence: TGTGCCAGCAGCTTAGTCTCGGGGTCCGGGGAGCTGTTTTTT. Looking up the rest from reference TRBV11-3 and TRBJ2-2 gives the full variable domain: EAGVVQSPRYKIIEKKQPVAFWCNPISGHNTLYWYLQNLGQGPELLIRYENEEAVDDSQLPKDRFSAERLKGVDSTLKIQPAELGDSAVYLCASSLVSGSGELFFGEGSRLTVL.

This clone is medium-sized by share. The V gene is TRBV7-3, the J gene TRBJ2-5, with 11 positions matching TRBD2. The germline gives CDR1 SGHTA, CDR2 FQGTGA. Trimming removed 3 bases from V and 5 bases from J; junction bases left unmatched: 5. The CDR3 spans 15 residues. As DNA, the CDR3 is TGTGCCAGCAGCTTTGCTAGCGGGAGGAGGGAGACCCAGTACTTC. The encoded protein is CASSFASGRRETQYF.

In this sample, this clone turned up once. The V gene is TRBV27, the J gene TRBJ2-5; D may be TRBD2 (5 bases). Germline assignment: CDR1 MNHEY and CDR2 SMNVEV (reference sequence). The CDR3 consists of 13 residues. Trimming removed 5 bases at V and 7 bases at J, with 14 bases between. The CDR3 sequence: CASSPGLGRTQYF. Here the CDR3 DNA reads TGTGCCAGCAGTCCTGGACTGGGAAGGACCCAGTACTTC.

V is TRBV5-1 and J is TRBJ2-1; 14 nucleotides agree with TRBD2. With V trimmed by 3 bases and J by 8 bases, 4 bases remained unmatched. Germline values: CDR1 SGHRS, CDR2 YFSETQ. The CDR3 totals 15 residues. Written as DNA, the CDR3 is TGCGCCAGCAGCTCGACTAGCGGGGGGGTGGATGAGCAGTTCTTC. It specifies CASSSTSGGVDEQFF.

The gene calls are TRBV4-2 and TRBJ2-3; tentatively, D is TRBD2 (7 bases). The germline V gene encodes CDR1 LGHNA and CDR2 YNFKEQ. The CDR3 loop spans 15 amino acids. V lost 6 bases and J 6 bases, leaving 19 bases between the germline ends. For the CDR3, the DNA is TGTGCCAGCAGTCTCCTTCCAGGGGAGGGGGATACGCAGTATTTT. Residues: CASSLLPGEGDTQYF.

The V gene is TRBV27, the J gene TRBJ1-4; D not certain. CDR3 length equals 18 residues. CDR1 is MNHEY and CDR2 is SMNVEV in the germline V gene (reference sequence). Trimming pared 6 bases from V and 0 bases from J, leaving 20 bases between. The CDR3 DNA reads TGTGCCAGCAGGACTTTTATAGGCAGGACTGCAACTAATGAAAAACTGTTTTTT. Translation: CASRTFIGRTATNEKLFF. Combining the CDR3 with reference TRBV27 and TRBJ1-4 gives the whole variable domain EAQVTQNPRYLITVTGKKLTVTCSQNMNHEYMSWYRQDPGLGLRQIYYSMNVEVTDKGDVPEGYKVSRKEKRNFPLILESPSPNQTSLYFCASRTFIGRTATNEKLFFGSGTQLSVL.

The rearrangement links TRBV7-6 to TRBJ1-3; D remains ambiguous. The CDR3 contains 17 residues. The V gene lost 1 base and the J gene lost 0 bases, with 13 bases spanning the gap. Germline V lookup: CDR1 SGHVS, CDR2 FNYEAQ. Written as DNA, the CDR3 is TGTGCCAGCAGCTTAGGGTCGAGAGGGAGCTCTGGAAACACCATATATTTT. It is translated as CASSLGSRGSSGNTIYF.

This clone was detected only a few times. The chain couples TRBV2 to TRBJ1-1; 8 bases agree with TRBD1. The germline V gene has CDR1 SNHLY and CDR2 FYNNEI. V lost 7 bases, J lost 11 bases, and 15 bases stayed unmatched. This CDR3 region has 14 residues. The CDR3: CASKPGQALSGAFF. The CDR3 nucleotides are TGTGCCAGCAAACCGGGACAGGCACTAAGCGGGGCTTTCTTT.

This rearrangement joins TRBV5-1 to TRBJ1-2; D is possibly TRBD1 (5 bases). V dropped 3 bases and J dropped 4 bases, with 13 bases sitting between them. CDR1 and CDR2 (germline): SGHRS, YFSETQ. CDR3 length: 14 residues. The CDR3 is CASSSGNDFYGYTF. The CDR3 bases are TGCGCCAGCAGCTCAGGGAATGACTTCTATGGCTACACCTTC.

The chain carries TRBV6-5 and TRBJ1-3; D is ambiguous. Trimming removed 4 bases at V and 8 bases at J, with 15 bases between. Germline assignment: CDR1 MNHEY and CDR2 SVGAGI. The CDR3 has 14 residues. CDR3 in DNA: TGTGCCAGCAGTTCAAACGGCGGTACCGACACCATATATTTT. Translating it yields CASSSNGGTDTIYF.